The T cell receptor (beta chain) described here comes from a study of blood T cell repertoires in COVID-19. The wider study: Acute and convalescent COVID-19 specimens originated in the United States, Italy and Spain. T cells, B-cell-depleted T cells, or PBMCs supplied cDNA or gDNA.

This clone was found once. The CDR3 consists of 15 residues. With 1 base clipped from V and 4 bases from J, the junction kept 5 bases outside the gene matches. CDR1 is MGHRA, CDR2 YSYEKL, per germline. Per the study methods: Estimated nucleated cell counts came from reference gene primer amplification. Profiling relied on immunoSEQ multiplex PCR, and the TCRdb table lists in-frame clones only, not all of them. V and J calls and clone size are as listed in that table; D and trimming were resolved from the DNA. The data hold tens of thousands of clones, with about 96% observed a single time. This clonotype originated in a human donor with active COVID-19. The donor label of this sample is uncertain. Sequenced sample: peripheral blood. The V and J genes are TRBV4-1 and TRBJ2-7, with 9 bases lining up with TRBD1. CDR3 bases: TGCGCCAGCAGCCAAGGACAGGGGGACGGTTACGAGCAGTACTTC. It encodes CASSQGQGDGYEQYF.